A selection of T cell receptor beta chains follows, all from one sample in a study of cytomegalovirus exposure and HLA in healthy donors. Sequenced by immunoSEQ multiplex PCR; TCRdb stores in-frame clones only, minus some. The data hold some 190,000 clones, with 76% observed a single time. The source material was PBMCs. These TCRs come from a woman between 25 and 40 years old in good health and CMV-seropositive. Each CDR3 is given without its conserved first and last residue. Fields, in order: J gene, V gene, CDR3 protein.

>TRBJ2-1|TRBV4-2
ASSPPSAGGSYNEQF
>TRBJ1-4|TRBV7-9
SSSFRGLKLF
>TRBJ2-5|TRBV4-3
ASSSDPLGGRQETQY
>TRBJ2-1|TRBV23-1
ASSQYGLEEYNEQF
>TRBJ1-6|TRBV2
ASRMGTGRGSPLH
>TRBJ1-2|TRBV2
ASSDVGYT
>TRBJ2-5|TRBV7-2
ASSLNLRGLRGTQY
>TRBJ2-7|TRBV11-3
ASSSLSEQY
>TRBJ2-1|TRBV9
ASSVALAGGLEQF
>TRBJ1-2|TRBV4-3
ASSQALPGQSDYGYT
>TRBJ2-7|TRBV19
ASSRTGELYEQY
>TRBJ2-2|TRBV5-6
ASSYDGTANTGELF
>TRBJ1-6|TRBV10-3
AISPTGASGSPLH
>TRBJ2-7|TRBV7-2
ASSADRGWYEQY
>TRBJ2-3|TRBV4-1
ASSQARDSIRTDTQY
>TRBJ2-1|TRBV6-5
ASSPTGYNEQF
>TRBJ2-2|TRBV5-1
ASSSPKPGDTGELF
>TRBJ2-3|TRBV7-8
ASTPSGGSDTQY
>TRBJ2-7|TRBV6-5
ASSYRGASSSYEQY
>TRBJ1-1|TRBV28
ASGVGTDTEAF
>TRBJ1-4|TRBV4-2
ASSQDRGYEKLF
>TRBJ1-1|TRBV28
ASSFGSWGANTEAF
>TRBJ1-5|TRBV7-2
ASSWGQGAARGQPQH
>TRBJ1-6|TRBV4-1
ASSQPGDRVNSPLH
>TRBJ1-6|TRBV27
ASSATGLTYNSPLH
>TRBJ1-2|TRBV7-9
ASRMGQGISGYT
>TRBJ1-6|TRBV28
ASSLRLIGPNSPLH
>TRBJ2-1|TRBV2
ASSPQGFYNEQF
>TRBJ2-7|TRBV7-2
ASSLSYEQY
>TRBJ1-1|TRBV7-8
ASSSRVNTEAF
>TRBJ1-1|TRBV7-3
ASSLKGLNTEAF
>TRBJ2-1|TRBV19
ASSVTGGYNEQF
>TRBJ2-3|TRBV29-1
SVRQGASTDTQY
>TRBJ2-5|TRBV27
ASSPQSSETQY
>TRBJ1-2|TRBV27
ASSTTGNYGYT
>TRBJ1-3|TRBV6-5
ASRPGGGGNTIY
>TRBJ1-1|TRBV7-6
ASSQRRGLTEAF
>TRBJ2-1|TRBV13
ASIAYSRRYNEQF
>TRBJ1-1|TRBV9
ASSAGPEVNTEAF
>TRBJ1-1|TRBV6-5
ASRRPNTEAF
>TRBJ1-4|TRBV10-3
AISAVESRGEKLF
>TRBJ1-5|TRBV28
ASSGLAPNQPQH
>TRBJ2-2|TRBV9
ASSTRPTGGYRTGELF
>TRBJ1-3|TRBV2
ASREQGVSSGNTIY
>TRBJ2-7|TRBV27
ASSLSGWQGASYEQY
>TRBJ2-1|TRBV7-2
ASSGSPGSYNEQF
>TRBJ1-5|TRBV10-3
ASSPGGNQPQH
>TRBJ2-7|TRBV2
ASSPGTTEYEQY
>TRBJ2-7|TRBV4-1
ASSTQDPDYEQY
>TRBJ1-6|TRBV18
ASSPGEGSNSPLH
>TRBJ2-2|TRBV28
ASRNRGNTGELF
>TRBJ1-2|TRBV9
ASSPRQGTNYGYT
>TRBJ1-6|TRBV5-6
ASSLGTGRANSPLH
>TRBJ2-7|TRBV5-1
ASSTYEQY
>TRBJ1-2|TRBV28
ASRLRNNYGYT
>TRBJ2-5|TRBV9
ASSGTSPKETQY
>TRBJ2-3|TRBV7-2
ASSEHHFSGSTDTQY
>TRBJ2-7|TRBV5-6
ASSPGGYREQY
>TRBJ2-5|TRBV7-2
ASSLTFEATQY
>TRBJ1-2|TRBV7-9
ASSLEGGQGNYGYT